This T cell receptor (beta chain) was obtained from a study of blood T cells in healthy people across ages. About the research overall: In model experiments, template switching was able to capture about one barcoded beta molecule for every two T cells that were present. Study-level results: Versus aged donors, long-lived donors had higher diversity and more naive CD4+ cells.

This clonotype was seen many times. Its specificity is unknown. PBMCs numbering at least 7 million were isolated per sample. With a J-beta primer mix and a sample-barcoded 5' primer, a second PCR ran roughly 7 to 11 cycles. Each cDNA molecule was tagged by a template-switch adaptor with 12 random nucleotides. TCRdb reprocessed the 5' RACE reads with MiXCR, giving one entry per CDR3 protein. The table records 850,000 to 950,000 distinct CDR3 sequences, about 28% of them present only once. CDR3 length equals 16 residues. The germline gives CDR1 SNHLY, CDR2 FYNNEI. After removal of 4 bases from V and 0 bases from J, the junction contained 6 bases not matched to a gene.

The receptor was isolated from a woman of 80 years or more in good health. What was sequenced was blood. The chain uses TRBV2 and TRBJ2-4, with 7 bases identical to TRBD2. CDR3 in amino acids: CASSASGALAKNIQYF. CDR3 in DNA: TGTGCCAGCAGTGCGAGCGGGGCGCTAGCCAAAAACATTCAGTACTTC.